The following is a T cell receptor (beta chain) sequence with its context. Antigen unknown. Germline-derived CDR1 and CDR2 are DFQATT and SNEGSKA (reference sequence). V lost 6 bases to trimming and J lost 5 bases; unmatched junction nucleotides: 23. The CDR3 has 18 amino acids. The data originate from a study of response to subunit inactivated influenza vaccine. From the RT-PCR reads, TCRdb called clonotypes with MiXCR, one entry per CDR3 protein. Of about 540,000 distinct CDR3 sequences listed, under 30% are singletons. Study-level results: That few new T cells are recruited by each seasonal influenza vaccination was the authors' suggestion.

A further study also used this sample, focusing on T cells expressing NK-cell markers. From that paper: The TCR beta cDNA came from 5'RACE template switching with UMIs.

Source: CD4+ T cells sorted from PBMCs, taken 11 to 12 days after vaccination. The chain combines TRBV20-1 with TRBJ2-5; TRBD2 matches 8 bases. This clonotype originated in a middle-aged man who received an inactivated influenza vaccine. CDR3 DNA sequence: TGCAGTGCACCTGTGACAGGAGGACTAGCAATTGATACTGAGACCCAGTACTTC. Translated, it gives CSAPVTGGLAIDTETQYF.